The next 2 T cell receptor beta chains were all read from a single sample in a study of CXCR4 blockade with PD-1 therapy in pancreatic cancer. The assay was immunoSEQ multiplex PCR, and TCRdb's table has in-frame clones only and misses some. Seen here are around 15,000 clones, over 60% observed once, and the top ten hold about 5.5%. The sample comprised tumor tissue. These receptors originate from a human donor with pancreatic ductal adenocarcinoma.

The chain uses TRBV30 and TRBJ1-3; no clear D gene. Per the germline V gene, CDR1 is GTSNPN and CDR2 is SVGIG (reference sequence). V lost 3 bases and J lost 0, with 15 bases in between. This CDR3 has 16 residues. The CDR3 nucleotides are TGTGCCTGGAGAAGGGCAGGCCCCGGCTCTGGAAACACCATATATTTT. This sequence encodes CAWRRAGPGSGNTIYF.

In its sample, this clone is medium-sized (0.01 to 0.1%). V is TRBV6-8 and J is TRBJ2-7; D possibly matches TRBD1 or TRBD2 (6 bases each). The germline V gene has CDR1 MNHGY and CDR2 SAAAGT. The CDR3 has 12 amino acids. The ends were cut back, 6 bases at V and 2 bases at J, with 8 bases in the middle. Written as DNA, the CDR3 is TGTGCCAGCAGGCGGGACACCTACGAGCAGTACTTC. It translates to CASRRDTYEQYF.